This TCR beta chain was captured by sequencing in a study of CD8+CD57+ T cells in acquired aplastic anemia (dated by TCRdb to the late 2010s). Study-wide context: On average, sorted CD4+ and CD8+ cells yielded about 3 ug of extracted DNA, with a range of about 0.19 to 30 ug. CD8+CD57+ expansion was defined as a frequency above the mean frequency observed in healthy subjects. Study-wide findings and limitations: Between patients and healthy controls, no significant difference in CD8+ Simpson's diversity was found (P=0.060). Although roughly 30 CD8+ CDR3 sequences were shared by patients and controls, these sequences appeared highly expressed in patients and within the immunodominant clones of patients.

To note about this clonotype: The specificity of this receptor is unknown. No much larger clone is present one base from it, and per-base qualities are unavailable.

Genomic DNA was used as template for profiling of TCR beta VDJ combinations and CDR3 sequences. An Illumina HiSeq 2000 was used for TCR repertoire sequencing. Concerning the study's data processing: TRBV/TRBJ rearrangement plots, CDR3 size and DJ length profiles, and Simpson's diversity index were used to assess repertoires. The most abundant DNA sequence in the deep sequencing data was defined as the immunodominant clone. CDR3 amino acid sequences were screened for sharing across subjects and were compared with published repertoires and the VDJdb database. TCRdb cleaned the public reads at Q25 with fastp, built clones with MiXCR and kept in-frame beta chains. Identical CDR3 protein sequences are pooled into one entry, listed with their most common genes and DNA. The V and J calls were not made by the authors but by TCRdb's processing. The sample records approximately 470,000 distinct CDR3 sequences, approximately 32% of which are singletons. Of the sample, 0.7% to 1% is held by the ten largest clones.

Reading the germline V gene gives CDR1 MNHNS and CDR2 SASEGT. The CDR3 holds 14 amino acids from the cysteine to the phenylalanine. Left in the record is the CDR3 DNA by itself, 42 bases read in frame from the first base. From V the trimming removes 7 bases and from J it removes 2 bases, while the gene matches leave 3 bases of the junction unaccounted for. Patients chosen for sequencing had shown expansion of CD8+CD57+ cells by flow cytometry. Every patient had a diagnosis of severe acquired aplastic anemia based on International Study of Aplastic Anemia and Agranulocytosis and Camitta criteria. At the time blood was sampled, none of the patients had received any therapy. TCR repertoires of sorted CD4+ and CD8+ blood T cells from severe aplastic anemia patients and healthy subjects were deep-sequenced in the study. In the USA, patient enrollment took place under clinicaltrials.gov protocols 00001620, 01623167, 00001397, 00071045, 00081523 and 00961064. Ficoll-Paque density gradient centrifugation was used to isolate peripheral blood mononuclear cells. Before DNA extraction, CD4+ and CD8+ T cells were sorted by FACS or by magnetic beads.

Sequenced: sorted CD4+, CD8+, or CD8+CD57+ T cells (not recorded which) from PBMCs. This sequence originates from a human donor with aplastic anemia. Recombination joined TRBV6-1 with TRBJ2-5; a stretch of 11 junction bases matches TRBD2. The DNA sequence is as follows: TGTGCCAGCATACCTAGCGGGGGGCAAGAGACCCAGTACTTC. Translated, this is CASIPSGGQETQYF.